This record looks at one T cell receptor beta chain sequence and its context. Its antigen remains unknown. This specimen belongs to a study of Ad26.COV2.S vaccination and SARS-CoV-2 variants. Study summary: Administration of Ad26.COV2.S was intramuscular, either once or twice 56 days apart.

Treatment here: some 19 received Ad26.COV2.S at low or high dose, single or two shots; five or six received placebo; per-sample allocation not given. Day 63 following the first vaccine or placebo injection was when the samples were taken. Findings of the study overall: Vaccine recipients and placebo recipients showed similar non-spike TCR breadth. Substantial post-vaccination breadth of spike-specific CD8+ and CD4+ T cell responses was reported.

The data were produced by immunoSEQ multiplex PCR, yet TCRdb's version contains in-frame clones alone and is incomplete. The table has hundreds of thousands of clones, approximately 88% seen once. This specimen was peripheral blood, taken in a trial of Ad26.COV2.S vaccine versus placebo. This receptor was identified in a person between 18 and 59 years old who received the Ad26.COV2.S COVID-19 vaccine or a placebo.

CDR3 in amino acids: CAGGPVGGNEQFF. Written as DNA, the CDR3 is TGTGCCGGCGGACCGGTGGGCGGGAATGAGCAGTTCTTC. This chain connects TRBV5-5 to TRBJ2-1; the D gene is possibly TRBD2 (5 bases). The CDR3 contains 13 residues. Germline V gives CDR1 SGHKS, CDR2 YYEKEE (reference sequence). V was trimmed by 10 bases and J by 7 bases, leaving 18 bases between them.